The sequence of this T cell receptor (beta chain) was determined in a study of vaccination effects on CD4 cells after COVID-19. Study in general: Samples were taken post-vaccine, and their median timing was 72 days after the second dose.

The CDR3 has 12 residues. Germline V gene data show CDR1 as SGHRS and CDR2 as YFSETQ. Trimming removed 9 bases from V and 1 base from J, with 10 bases in between. Culturing for about 10 days preceded CD4+ T cell isolation. Confirmation by PCR established that the person had SARS-CoV-2 infection between March and December 2020. Each person got two doses of an mRNA SARS-CoV-2 vaccine, BNT162b2 or mRNA-1273. Only in-frame clones appear in the TCRdb table, and some are missing; sequencing was by immunoSEQ multiplex PCR. This repertoire shows some 46,000 clones, 76% found once; its top ten account for 3.6%. Worth noting for this clone: Antigen unknown.

The genes are TRBV5-1 and TRBJ1-1; D is ambiguous. The source of this sequence is a human donor who had a prior SARS-CoV-2 infection. Sample: CD4+ T cells from PBMCs cultured without peptide, taken after COVID-19 vaccination. This chain's CDR3 is CATKDTNTEAFF. In DNA form, the CDR3 reads TGCGCCACCAAAGACACGAACACTGAAGCTTTCTTT.